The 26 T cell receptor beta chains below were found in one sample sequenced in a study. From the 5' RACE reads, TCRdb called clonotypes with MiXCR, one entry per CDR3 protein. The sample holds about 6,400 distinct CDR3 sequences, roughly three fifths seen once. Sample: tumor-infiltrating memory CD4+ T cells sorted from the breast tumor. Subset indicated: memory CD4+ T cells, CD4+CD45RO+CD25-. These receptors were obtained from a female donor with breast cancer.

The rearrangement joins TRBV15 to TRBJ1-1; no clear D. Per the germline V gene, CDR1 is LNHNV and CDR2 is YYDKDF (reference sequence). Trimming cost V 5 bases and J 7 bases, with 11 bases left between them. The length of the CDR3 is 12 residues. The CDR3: CATSRDTFEAFF. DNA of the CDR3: TGTGCCACCAGCCGCGATACCTTTGAAGCTTTCTTT.

CDR3 nucleotide sequence: TGCAGTGCTAGAGATGGGACAAATAATGAAAAACTGTTTTTT. As protein: CSARDGTNNEKLFF. V gene TRBV20-1 combines with J gene TRBJ1-4; a weak D match, TRBD1 (6 bases). Germline V gives CDR1 DFQATT, CDR2 SNEGSKA (reference sequence). V gave up 0 bases and J gave up 4 bases, with 9 bases separating them. The CDR3 is made up of 14 amino acids.

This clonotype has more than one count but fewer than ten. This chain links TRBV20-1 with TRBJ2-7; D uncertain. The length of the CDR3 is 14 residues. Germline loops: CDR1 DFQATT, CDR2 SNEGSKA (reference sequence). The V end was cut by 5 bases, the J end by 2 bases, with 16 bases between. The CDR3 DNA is TGCAGTGCTTACCCGGCCAAAGCCACCTACGAGCAGTACTTC. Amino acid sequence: CSAYPAKATYEQYF.

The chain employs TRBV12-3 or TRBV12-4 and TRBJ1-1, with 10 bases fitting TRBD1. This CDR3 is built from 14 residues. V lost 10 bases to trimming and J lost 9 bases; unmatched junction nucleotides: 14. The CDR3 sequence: CATSPRTGGHQAFF. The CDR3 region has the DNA TGTGCCACCTCTCCCCGGACAGGGGGACACCAAGCTTTCTTT.

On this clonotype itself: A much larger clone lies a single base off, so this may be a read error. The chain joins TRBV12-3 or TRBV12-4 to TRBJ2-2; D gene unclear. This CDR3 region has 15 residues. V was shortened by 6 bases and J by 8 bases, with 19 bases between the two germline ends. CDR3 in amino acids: CASRRPGWAAGELFF. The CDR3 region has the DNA TGTGCCAGCAGACGTCCCGGGTGGGCCGCAGGGGAGCTGTTTTTT.

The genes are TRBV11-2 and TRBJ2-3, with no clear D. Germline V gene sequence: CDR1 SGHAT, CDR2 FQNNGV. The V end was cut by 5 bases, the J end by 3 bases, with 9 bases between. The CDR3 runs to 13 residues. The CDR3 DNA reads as TGTGCCAGCAGCATATCTAGGACAGATACGCAGTATTTT. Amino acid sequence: CASSISRTDTQYF.

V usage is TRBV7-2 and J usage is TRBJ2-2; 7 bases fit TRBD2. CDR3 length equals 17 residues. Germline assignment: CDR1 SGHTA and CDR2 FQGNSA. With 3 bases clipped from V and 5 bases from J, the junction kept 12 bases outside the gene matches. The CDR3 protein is CASSFSRLAELTGELFF. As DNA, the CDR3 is TGTGCCAGCAGCTTCTCAAGACTAGCCGAGTTGACCGGGGAGCTGTTTTTT.

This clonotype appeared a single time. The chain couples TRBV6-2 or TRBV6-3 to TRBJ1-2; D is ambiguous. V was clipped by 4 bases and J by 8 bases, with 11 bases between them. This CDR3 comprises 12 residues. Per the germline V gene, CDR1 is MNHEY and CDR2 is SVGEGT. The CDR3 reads CASSCREWGYTF. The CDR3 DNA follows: TGTGCCAGCAGTTGTCGGGAGTGGGGCTACACCTTC.

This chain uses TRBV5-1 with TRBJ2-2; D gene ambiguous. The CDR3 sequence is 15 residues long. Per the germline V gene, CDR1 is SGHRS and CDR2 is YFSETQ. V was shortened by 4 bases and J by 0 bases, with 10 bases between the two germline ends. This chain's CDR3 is CASSKTETNTGELFF. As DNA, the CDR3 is TGCGCCAGCAGCAAAACAGAAACGAACACCGGGGAGCTGTTTTTT.

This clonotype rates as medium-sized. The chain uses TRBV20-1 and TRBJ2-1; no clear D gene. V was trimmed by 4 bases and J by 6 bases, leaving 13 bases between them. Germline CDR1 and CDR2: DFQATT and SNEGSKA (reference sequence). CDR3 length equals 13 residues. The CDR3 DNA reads TGCAGTGCTATTCGGGTACACCTCAATGAGCAGTTCTTC. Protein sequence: CSAIRVHLNEQFF.

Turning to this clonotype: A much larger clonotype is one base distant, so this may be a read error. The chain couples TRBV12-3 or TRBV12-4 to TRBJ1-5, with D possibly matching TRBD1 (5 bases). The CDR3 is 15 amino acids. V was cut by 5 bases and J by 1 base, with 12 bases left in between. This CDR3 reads CASSRDWLSNQPQHF. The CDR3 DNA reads TGTGCCAGCAGTAGGGACTGGTTAAGCAATCAGCCCCAGCATTTT.

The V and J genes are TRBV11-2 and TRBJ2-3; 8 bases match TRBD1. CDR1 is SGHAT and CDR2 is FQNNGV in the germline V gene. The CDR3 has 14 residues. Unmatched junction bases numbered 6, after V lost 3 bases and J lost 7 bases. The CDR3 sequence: CASSFSDRVHTQYF. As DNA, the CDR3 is TGTGCCAGCAGCTTCTCGGACAGGGTTCATACGCAGTATTTT.

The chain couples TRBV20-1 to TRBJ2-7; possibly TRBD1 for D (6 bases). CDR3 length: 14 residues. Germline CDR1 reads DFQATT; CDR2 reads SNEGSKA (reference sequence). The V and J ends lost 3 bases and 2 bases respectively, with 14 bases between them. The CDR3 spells CSARGSGDPYEQYF. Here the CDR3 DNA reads TGCAGTGCTAGGGGGTCAGGGGACCCCTACGAGCAGTACTTC.

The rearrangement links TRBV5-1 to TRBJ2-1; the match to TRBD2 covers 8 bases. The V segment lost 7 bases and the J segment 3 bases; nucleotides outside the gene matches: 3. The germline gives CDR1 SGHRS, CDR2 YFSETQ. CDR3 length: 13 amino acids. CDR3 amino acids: CASGTSGYNEQFF. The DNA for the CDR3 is TGCGCCAGCGGTACTAGCGGCTACAATGAGCAGTTCTTC. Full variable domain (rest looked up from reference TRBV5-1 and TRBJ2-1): KAGVTQTPRYLIKTRGQQVTLSCSPISGHRSVSWYQQTPGQGLQFLFEYFSETQRNKGNFPGRFSGRQFSNSRSEMNVSTLELGDSALYLCASGTSGYNEQFFGPGTRLTVL.

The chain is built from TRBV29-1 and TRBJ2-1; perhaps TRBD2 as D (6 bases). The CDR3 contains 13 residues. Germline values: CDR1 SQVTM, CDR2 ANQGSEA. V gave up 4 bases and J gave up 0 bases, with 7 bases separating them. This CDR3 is CSVATSSYNEQFF. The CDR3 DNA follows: TGCAGCGTTGCGACTAGCTCCTACAATGAGCAGTTCTTC.

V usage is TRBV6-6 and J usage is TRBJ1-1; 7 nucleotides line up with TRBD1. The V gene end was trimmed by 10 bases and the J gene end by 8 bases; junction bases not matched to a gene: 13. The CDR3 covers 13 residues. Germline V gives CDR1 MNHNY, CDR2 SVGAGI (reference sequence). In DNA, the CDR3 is TGTGCCACCCGAAGGGGACAGCTTTTGGAAGCTTTCTTT. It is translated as CATRRGQLLEAFF.

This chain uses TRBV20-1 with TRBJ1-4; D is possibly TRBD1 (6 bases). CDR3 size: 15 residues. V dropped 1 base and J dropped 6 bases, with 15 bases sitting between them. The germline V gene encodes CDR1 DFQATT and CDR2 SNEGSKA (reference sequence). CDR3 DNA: TGCAGTGCTAGAGGAGCGGGGGCCTATGATGAAAAACTGTTTTTT. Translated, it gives CSARGAGAYDEKLFF.

The CDR3 nucleotides are TGCAGTGCCAGGGACTATAGCAATCAGCCCCAGCATTTT. Residues: CSARDYSNQPQHF. This rearrangement joins TRBV20-1 to TRBJ1-5; TRBD1 might be the D (5 bases). CDR3 length: 13 residues. V lost 6 bases and J lost 0, with 9 bases in between. Per germline, CDR1 DFQATT and CDR2 SNEGSKA (reference sequence).

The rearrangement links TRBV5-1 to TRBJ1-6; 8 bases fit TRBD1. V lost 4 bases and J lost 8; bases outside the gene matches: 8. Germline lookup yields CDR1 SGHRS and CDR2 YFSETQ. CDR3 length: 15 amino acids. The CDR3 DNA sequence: TGCGCCAGCAGCCCTGAGGCAGGGGGCGATTCACCCCTCCACTTT. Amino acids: CASSPEAGGDSPLHF.

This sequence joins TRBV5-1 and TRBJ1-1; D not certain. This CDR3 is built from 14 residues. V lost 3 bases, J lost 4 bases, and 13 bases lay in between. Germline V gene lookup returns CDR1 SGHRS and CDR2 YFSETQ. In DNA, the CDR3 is TGCGCCAGCAGCTCATACGGGGATAGCACTGAAGCTTTCTTT. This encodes CASSSYGDSTEAFF. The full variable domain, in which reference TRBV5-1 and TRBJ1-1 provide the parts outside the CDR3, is KAGVTQTPRYLIKTRGQQVTLSCSPISGHRSVSWYQQTPGQGLQFLFEYFSETQRNKGNFPGRFSGRQFSNSRSEMNVSTLELGDSALYLCASSSYGDSTEAFFGQGTRLTVV.

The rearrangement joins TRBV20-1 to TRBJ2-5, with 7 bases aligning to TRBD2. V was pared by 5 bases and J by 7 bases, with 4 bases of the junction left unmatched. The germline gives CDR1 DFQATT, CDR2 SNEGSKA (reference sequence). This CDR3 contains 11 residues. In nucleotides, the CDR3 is TGCAGTGCTGGACTAGTGGGGACCCAGTACTTC. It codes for CSAGLVGTQYF.

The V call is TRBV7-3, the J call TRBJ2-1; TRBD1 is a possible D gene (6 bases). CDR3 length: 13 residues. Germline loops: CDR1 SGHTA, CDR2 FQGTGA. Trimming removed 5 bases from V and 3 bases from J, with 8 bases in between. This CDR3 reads CASSKDSYNEQFF. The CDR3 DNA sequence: TGTGCCAGCAGCAAGGACAGCTACAATGAGCAGTTCTTC.

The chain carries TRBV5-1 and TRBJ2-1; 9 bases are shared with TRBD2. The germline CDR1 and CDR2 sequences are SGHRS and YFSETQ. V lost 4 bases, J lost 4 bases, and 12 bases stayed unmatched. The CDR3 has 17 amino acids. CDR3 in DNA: TGCGCCAGCAGCCAGGGAGCTAAGAGCGGGAGGTACAATGAGCAGTTCTTC. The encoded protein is CASSQGAKSGRYNEQFF.

The CDR3 coding sequence is TGTGCCAGGAAGAGTGGTAGGGGCAATCAGCCCCAGCATTTT. It is translated as CARKSGRGNQPQHF. This sequence joins TRBV6-5 and TRBJ1-5; no firm D call. Germline V CDR1 and CDR2: MNHEY, SVGAGI. V was pared by 9 bases and J by 2 bases, with 14 bases between. The CDR3 contains 14 residues.

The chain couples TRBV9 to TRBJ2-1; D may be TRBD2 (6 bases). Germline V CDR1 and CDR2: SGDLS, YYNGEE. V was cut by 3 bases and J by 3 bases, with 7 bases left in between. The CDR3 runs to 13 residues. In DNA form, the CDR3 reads TGTGCCAGCAGCGAGACTAGCTACAATGAGCAGTTCTTC. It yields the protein CASSETSYNEQFF. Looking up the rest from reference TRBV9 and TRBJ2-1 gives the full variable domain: DSGVTQTPKHLITATGQRVTLRCSPRSGDLSVYWYQQSLDQGLQFLIQYYNGEERAKGNILERFSAQQFPDLHSELNLSSLELGDSALYFCASSETSYNEQFFGPGTRLTVL.

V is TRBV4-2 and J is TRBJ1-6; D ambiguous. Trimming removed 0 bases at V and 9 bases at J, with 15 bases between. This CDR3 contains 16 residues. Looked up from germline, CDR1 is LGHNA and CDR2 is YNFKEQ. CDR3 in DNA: TGTGCCAGCAGCCAAGATTTGGGGTCCAGGAGTTCACCCCTCCACTTT. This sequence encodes CASSQDLGSRSSPLHF.